This TCR beta chain is from a study of blood T cell repertoires in COVID-19. At the level of the study: From the United States, Italy and Spain came samples of acute and convalescent COVID-19.

This CDR3 comprises 18 residues. The V and J ends lost 4 bases and 2 bases, in that order; junction bases with no gene match: 16. The V gene's germline CDR1 is SGHRS and CDR2 YFSETQ. This table comes from immunoSEQ multiplex PCR, and its TCRdb copy is limited to in-frame clones, with some not included. The sample shows 200,000 or so clones, roughly 90% of them seen only once. Cohort allocation depended upon clinical history that participants reported. The J gene is TRBJ2-3, the V gene TRBV5-1, with TRBD2 matching over 7 bases. Sequencing was carried out using PBMCs or T cells enriched from blood (not recorded which). This TCR derives from a woman between 40 and 55 years old with acute COVID-19. The CDR3 nucleotides are TGCGCCAGCAGCCAAAGAGACCCTAGCGGAACTTACACAGATACGCAGTATTTT. Amino acid sequence: CASSQRDPSGTYTDTQYF.